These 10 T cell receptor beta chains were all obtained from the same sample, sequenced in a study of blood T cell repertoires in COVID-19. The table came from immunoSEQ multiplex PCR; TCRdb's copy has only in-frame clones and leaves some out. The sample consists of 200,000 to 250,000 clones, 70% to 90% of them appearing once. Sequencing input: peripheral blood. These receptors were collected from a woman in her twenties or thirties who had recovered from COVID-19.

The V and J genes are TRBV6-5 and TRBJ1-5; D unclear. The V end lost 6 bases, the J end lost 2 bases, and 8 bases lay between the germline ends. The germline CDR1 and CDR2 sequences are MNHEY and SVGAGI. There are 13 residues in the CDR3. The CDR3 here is CASSTEGNQPQHF. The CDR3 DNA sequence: TGTGCCAGCAGCACTGAAGGCAATCAGCCCCAGCATTTT.

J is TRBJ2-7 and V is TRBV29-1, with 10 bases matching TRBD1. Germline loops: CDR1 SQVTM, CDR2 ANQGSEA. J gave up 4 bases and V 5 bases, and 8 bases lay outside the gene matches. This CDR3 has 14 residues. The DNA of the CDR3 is TGCAGCGTTCAGCCCGGGACAGGGGTTTACGAGCAGTACTTC. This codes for CSVQPGTGVYEQYF.

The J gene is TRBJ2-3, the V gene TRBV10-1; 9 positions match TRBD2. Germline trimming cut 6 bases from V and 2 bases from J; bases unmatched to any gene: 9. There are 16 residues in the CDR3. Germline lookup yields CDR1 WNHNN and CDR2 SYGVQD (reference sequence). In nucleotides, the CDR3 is TGCGCCAGCAGCCCCGTAGCGGGGGCCTTCACAGATACGCAGTATTTT. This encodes CASSPVAGAFTDTQYF.

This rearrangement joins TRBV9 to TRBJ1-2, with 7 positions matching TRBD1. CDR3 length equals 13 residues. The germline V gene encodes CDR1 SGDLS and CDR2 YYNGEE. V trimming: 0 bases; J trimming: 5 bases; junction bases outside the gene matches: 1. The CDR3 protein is CASSVATGYGYTF. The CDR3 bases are TGTGCCAGCAGCGTAGCGACAGGGTATGGCTACACCTTC.

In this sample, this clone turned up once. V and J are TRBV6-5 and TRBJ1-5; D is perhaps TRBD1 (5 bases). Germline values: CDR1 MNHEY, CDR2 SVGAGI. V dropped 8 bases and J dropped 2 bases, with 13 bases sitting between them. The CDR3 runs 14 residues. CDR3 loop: CASGTSGGNQPQHF. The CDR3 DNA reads TGTGCCAGCGGAACGTCGGGGGGCAATCAGCCCCAGCATTTT.

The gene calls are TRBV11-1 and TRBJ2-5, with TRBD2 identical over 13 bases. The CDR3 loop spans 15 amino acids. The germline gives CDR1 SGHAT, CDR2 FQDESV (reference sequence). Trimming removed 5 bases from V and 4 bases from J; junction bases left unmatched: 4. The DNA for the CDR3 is TGTGCCAGCAGCACGACTAGCGGGGGGTCAGAGACCCAGTACTTC. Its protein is CASSTTSGGSETQYF.

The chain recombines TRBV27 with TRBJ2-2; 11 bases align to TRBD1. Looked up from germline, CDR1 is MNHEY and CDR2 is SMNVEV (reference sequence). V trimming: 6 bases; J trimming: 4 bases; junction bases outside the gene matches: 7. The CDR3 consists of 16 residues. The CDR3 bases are TGTGCCAGCAGGAGGGCCGGGACAGGGGGCACCGGGGAGCTGTTTTTT. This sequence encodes CASRRAGTGGTGELFF.

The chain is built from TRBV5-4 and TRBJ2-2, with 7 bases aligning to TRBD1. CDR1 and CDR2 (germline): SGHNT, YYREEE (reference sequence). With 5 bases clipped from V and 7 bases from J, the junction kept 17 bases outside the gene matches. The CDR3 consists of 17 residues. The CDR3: CASSTLGQAPGGGELFF. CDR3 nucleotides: TGTGCCAGCAGTACACTCGGACAGGCACCAGGAGGCGGGGAGCTGTTTTTT. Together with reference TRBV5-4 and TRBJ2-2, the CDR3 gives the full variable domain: ETGVTQSPTHLIKTRGQQVTLRCSSQSGHNTVSWYQQALGQGPQFIFQYYREEENGRGNFPPRFSGLQFPNYSSELNVNALELDDSALYLCASSTLGQAPGGGELFFGEGSRLTVL.

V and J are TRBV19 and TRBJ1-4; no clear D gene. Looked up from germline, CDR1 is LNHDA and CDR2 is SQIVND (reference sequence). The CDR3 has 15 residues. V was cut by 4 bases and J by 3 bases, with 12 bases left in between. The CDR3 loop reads CASSRYGPANEKLFF. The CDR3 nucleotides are TGTGCCAGTAGTAGATATGGGCCGGCTAATGAAAAACTGTTTTTT.

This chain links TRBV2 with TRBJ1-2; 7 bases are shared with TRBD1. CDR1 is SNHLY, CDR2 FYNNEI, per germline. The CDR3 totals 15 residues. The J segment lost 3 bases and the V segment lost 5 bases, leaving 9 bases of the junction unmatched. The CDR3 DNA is TGTGCCAGCAGTAAGACTAACAGGGGAGACTATGGCTACACCTTC. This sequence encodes CASSKTNRGDYGYTF.